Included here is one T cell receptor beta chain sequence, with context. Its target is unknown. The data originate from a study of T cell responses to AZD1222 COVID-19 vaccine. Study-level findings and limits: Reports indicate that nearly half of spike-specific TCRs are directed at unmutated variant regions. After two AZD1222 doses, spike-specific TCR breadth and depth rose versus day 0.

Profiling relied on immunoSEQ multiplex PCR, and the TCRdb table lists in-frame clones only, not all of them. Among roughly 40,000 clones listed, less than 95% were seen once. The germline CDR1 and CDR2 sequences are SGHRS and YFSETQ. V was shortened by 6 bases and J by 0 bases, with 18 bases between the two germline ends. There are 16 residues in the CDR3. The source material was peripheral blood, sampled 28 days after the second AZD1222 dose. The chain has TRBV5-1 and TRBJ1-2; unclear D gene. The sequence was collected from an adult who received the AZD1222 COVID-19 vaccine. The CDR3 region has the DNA TGCGCCAGCACTAGCGGGCAGATTCAAGCTAACTATGGCTACACCTTC. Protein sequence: CASTSGQIQANYGYTF.